This TCR beta chain stems from a study of T cell changes during pregnancy in multiple sclerosis. The ends lost 8 bases at V and 3 bases at J; junction bases unmatched: 4. The CDR3 spans 14 residues. Germline V gene data show CDR1 as SNHLY and CDR2 as FYNNEI. Here immunoSEQ multiplex PCR was the method, and the copy in TCRdb shows in-frame clones only, minus some. The repertoire holds tens of thousands of clones, with 85% to 95% as singletons. The chain carries TRBV2 and TRBJ2-1; 10 bases match TRBD2. The sequence was collected from a female donor with multiple sclerosis, enrolled in a pregnancy study. The sequenced sample was CD8+ T cells from peripheral blood mononuclear cells, obtained in the third trimester of pregnancy. The CDR3 region is CASWERGGYNEQFF. The CDR3 bases are TGTGCCAGCTGGGAGCGGGGGGGCTACAATGAGCAGTTCTTC.